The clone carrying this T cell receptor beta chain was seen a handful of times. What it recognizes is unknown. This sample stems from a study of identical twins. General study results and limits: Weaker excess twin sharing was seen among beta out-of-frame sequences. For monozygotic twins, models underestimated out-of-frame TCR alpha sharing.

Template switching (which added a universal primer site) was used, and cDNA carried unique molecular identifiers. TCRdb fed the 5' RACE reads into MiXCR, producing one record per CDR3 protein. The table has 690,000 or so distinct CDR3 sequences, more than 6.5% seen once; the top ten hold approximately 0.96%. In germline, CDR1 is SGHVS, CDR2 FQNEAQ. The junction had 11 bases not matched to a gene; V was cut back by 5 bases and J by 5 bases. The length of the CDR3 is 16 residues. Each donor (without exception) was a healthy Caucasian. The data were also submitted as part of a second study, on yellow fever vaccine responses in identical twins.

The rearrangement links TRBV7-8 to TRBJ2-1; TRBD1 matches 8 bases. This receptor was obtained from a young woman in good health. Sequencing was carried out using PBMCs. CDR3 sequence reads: CASSLDRGGLDNEQFF. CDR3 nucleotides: TGTGCCAGCAGCCTCGACAGGGGCGGGCTGGACAATGAGCAGTTCTTC.